This T cell receptor (beta chain) was recovered during a study of blood T cell repertoires in COVID-19. Study details: Samples taken during acute and convalescent COVID-19 were collected in the United States, Italy and Spain. T cells, B-cell-depleted T cells, or PBMCs provided the cDNA or gDNA that served as material.

This clone was detected a few times. V lost 7 bases, J lost 3 bases, and 16 bases lay in between. The CDR3 loop spans 15 amino acids. The germline CDR1 and CDR2 sequences are SGHDT and YYEEEE. Authors' processing steps: Amplification with reference gene primers provided the estimates of nucleated cell counts. Sequencing was performed with immunoSEQ multiplex PCR; in TCRdb, only in-frame clones are kept and a portion is missing. V and J calls and clone size are copied from that table; D and trimming were computed from the DNA. Of 250,000 or so clones listed, over 80% are singletons. The J gene is TRBJ1-4, the V gene TRBV5-6, with a possible D match to TRBD1 (6 bases). The origin of this receptor is a human donor in a cohort sampled during active COVID-19. Input material: peripheral blood. In DNA form, the CDR3 reads TGTGCCAGCCCATCGGGGGGCGCACCTAATGAAAAACTGTTTTTT. Its translation is CASPSGGAPNEKLFF.